This paragraph covers one T cell receptor (beta chain) sequence. Its cognate antigen is unknown. The PCR made use of 60 Vbeta and 13 Jbeta primers. Sequencing used immunoSEQ multiplex PCR; TCRdb keeps in-frame clones, though not all of them. The sample holds more than 150,000 clones, around four fifths seen once. This entry belongs to a study of cytomegalovirus exposure and HLA in healthy donors. Across the whole study: Of all 400 or so donors who were genotyped, around 82% belonged to the Caucasian-associated ancestry cluster. Study observations and caveats: In a later analysis, a missense DCLRE1C variant was linked to TCR beta V- and J-gene trimming. A later analysis found that most CMV-associated TCR beta chains appeared HLA-restricted.

The sequencing input was PBMCs. This TCR derives from a male donor in good health and CMV-seronegative.

CDR3 coding DNA: TGTGCCAGCAGCCCACAGGGTCCGAACACTGAAGCTTTCTTT. It is translated as CASSPQGPNTEAFF. The gene calls are TRBV7-3 and TRBJ1-1; tentative D call: TRBD1 (6 bases). CDR1 SGHTA and CDR2 FQGTGA come from the germline V gene. V shed 5 bases and J shed 1 base, with 11 bases lying between them. There are 14 residues in the CDR3.